The 17 T cell receptor beta chains presented below share a single source sample, sequenced in a study of control samples from healthy donors and cancer patients. The data were produced by immunoSEQ multiplex PCR, yet TCRdb's version contains in-frame clones alone and is incomplete. The table lists 98,000 or so clones, 75% to 85% of them singletons. The sequencing input was blood. The receptors originated from a woman in her twenties or thirties in good health.

The chain carries TRBV19 and TRBJ2-7; 9 bases are a match to TRBD1. Germline trimming cut 6 bases from V and 3 bases from J; bases unmatched to any gene: 6. There are 14 residues in the CDR3. Germline CDR1 and CDR2: LNHDA and SQIVND (reference sequence). CDR3 in DNA: TGTGCCAGTAGCTGGGGACAGGGAATCTACGAGCAGTACTTC. Its translation is CASSWGQGIYEQYF.

Concerning this clone: The germline gene is not matched at one end of the junction; a read error may be the cause. V and J are TRBV7-7 and TRBJ2-5; D is undetermined. This CDR3 has 13 amino acids. Germline V gives CDR1 SSHAT, CDR2 FNYEAQ (reference sequence). CDR3 region: CASSLVGPETQYF. CDR3 coding DNA: TGTGCTAGCAGCTTAGTCGGCCCGGAGACCCAGTACTTC.

The genes are TRBV10-3 and TRBJ2-2; D uncertain. This CDR3 comprises 12 residues. The germline V gene has CDR1 ENHRY and CDR2 SYGVKD. V lost 6 bases, J lost 6 bases, and 8 bases lay in between. The CDR3 is CAIRVNAGELFF. The DNA of the CDR3 is TGTGCCATCAGGGTTAATGCCGGGGAGCTGTTTTTT.

The chain combines TRBV7-6 with TRBJ1-1; no reliable D call. Germline CDR1 and CDR2: SGHVS and FNYEAQ. V gave up 1 base and J gave up 1 base, with 7 bases separating them. CDR3 length: 14 residues. CDR3 residues: CASSLGYANTEAFF. In DNA, the CDR3 is TGTGCCAGCAGCTTAGGGTACGCGAACACTGAAGCTTTCTTT.

J is TRBJ1-2 and V is TRBV9, with D possibly TRBD1 on 5 matching bases. With 4 bases removed from V and 6 bases from J, the gap between germline ends came to 16 bases. Germline-derived CDR1 and CDR2 are SGDLS and YYNGEE. The CDR3 is 14 residues long. This CDR3 is CASSPRGLGHGYTF. As DNA, the CDR3 is TGTGCCAGCAGCCCTCGGGGCCTGGGTCATGGCTACACCTTC.

This clone was seen a single time. V gene TRBV25-1 combines with J gene TRBJ2-2; D possibly corresponds to TRBD1 (6 bases). Germline V gene data show CDR1 as MGHDK and CDR2 as SYGVNS. Trimming cost V 1 base and J 3 bases, with 12 bases left between them. The CDR3 runs to 16 residues. In DNA form, the CDR3 reads TGTGCCAGCAGTGAATCAGGGGTCGGGCACACCGGGGAGCTGTTTTTT. It encodes CASSESGVGHTGELFF.

The chain recombines TRBV19 with TRBJ1-2, with 8 bases matching TRBD1. The junction had 8 bases not matched to a gene; V was cut back by 6 bases and J by 8 bases. The CDR3 length is 13 residues. CDR1 LNHDA and CDR2 SQIVND come from the germline V gene (reference sequence). DNA of the CDR3: TGTGCCAGTAGCCCAGGGGGCAAGGGCGGCTACACCTTC. Translated: CASSPGGKGGYTF.

The rearrangement links TRBV19 to TRBJ1-2, with 7 bases that match TRBD1. The germline gives CDR1 LNHDA, CDR2 SQIVND (reference sequence). CDR3 length: 13 amino acids. The V and J ends lost 6 bases and 6 bases, in that order; junction bases with no gene match: 7. Here the CDR3 DNA reads TGTGCCAGTAGCCGGGGACAGCGGGATGGCTACACCTTC. This codes for CASSRGQRDGYTF.

The chain has TRBV6-6 and TRBJ2-2; D possibly uses TRBD1 or TRBD2 (5 bases each). Germline assignment: CDR1 MNHNY and CDR2 SVGAGI (reference sequence). Trimming took off 2 bases at V and 4 bases at J, with 8 bases between the two ends. The CDR3 extends over 14 amino acids. The CDR3 DNA follows: TGTGCCAGCAGTTACGGGGGAATCACCGGGGAGCTGTTTTTT. It translates to CASSYGGITGELFF.

The chain uses TRBV9 and TRBJ2-1; D is unclear. Germline CDR1 and CDR2: SGDLS and YYNGEE. Trimming pared 1 base from V and 2 bases from J, leaving 4 bases between. This CDR3 is 13 amino acids long. The CDR3 DNA follows: TGTGCCAGCAGCGTATCGACCTACAATGAGCAGTTCTTC. Its protein product is CASSVSTYNEQFF.

This chain joins TRBV6-5 and TRBJ2-7; 8 bases match TRBD1. Germline lookup yields CDR1 MNHEY and CDR2 SVGAGI. The ends lost 6 bases at V and 0 bases at J; junction bases unmatched: 7. This CDR3 has 15 residues. The DNA of the CDR3 is TGTGCCAGCAGCCGGGACAGGTCCTTCTCCTACGAGCAGTACTTC. Translation: CASSRDRSFSYEQYF.

This chain connects TRBV29-1 to TRBJ1-1; D is ambiguous. V gave up 7 bases and J gave up 4 bases, with 16 bases separating them. Germline CDR1 is SQVTM and CDR2 is ANQGSEA. This CDR3 contains 13 residues. As DNA, the CDR3 is TGCAGCGGCTTGAGGGAAAGGAGCACTGAAGCTTTCTTT. This sequence encodes CSGLRERSTEAFF.

The gene calls are TRBV29-1 and TRBJ2-1, with D possibly matching TRBD1 (6 bases). V lost 6 bases, J lost 10 bases, and 16 bases lay in between. Germline lookup yields CDR1 SQVTM and CDR2 ANQGSEA. This CDR3 region has 12 residues. The CDR3 is CSVTDGDTEQFF. The CDR3 DNA follows: TGCAGCGTGACCGACGGGGACACCGAGCAGTTCTTC.

This clone was found a few times. The rearrangement links TRBV4-2 to TRBJ1-3, with 7 bases identical to TRBD1. Germline values: CDR1 LGHNA, CDR2 YNFKEQ. Trimming cost V 5 bases and J 0 bases; bases outside gene matches: 7. This CDR3 comprises 16 residues. The CDR3 sequence is CASSSPQGSSGNTIYF. CDR3 sequence (DNA): TGTGCCAGCAGCTCACCACAGGGGAGCTCTGGAAACACCATATATTTT.

The chain is built from TRBV10-1 and TRBJ2-7, with 7 bases matching TRBD1. V lost 4 bases, J lost 5 bases, and 8 bases stayed unmatched. The length of the CDR3 is 14 residues. From germline, CDR1 is WNHNN and CDR2 SYGVQD (reference sequence). CDR3 sequence reads: CASSGPQGSNEQYF. The CDR3 bases are TGCGCCAGCAGTGGGCCACAGGGGAGCAACGAGCAGTACTTC.

The V and J genes are TRBV18 and TRBJ2-5, with a weak D call TRBD1 (7 bases). This CDR3 is built from 16 residues. V shed 3 bases and J shed 7 bases, with 21 bases lying between them. Per the germline V gene, CDR1 is KGHSH and CDR2 is LQKENI. The CDR3 sequence is CASSPDQGGVYGTQYF. CDR3 DNA sequence: TGTGCCAGCTCACCGGATCAGGGGGGAGTTTACGGGACCCAGTACTTC.

The CDR3 is CASSESPNYGYTF. DNA for the CDR3: TGCGCCAGCAGTGAGTCCCCTAACTATGGCTACACCTTC. The chain links TRBV10-1 to TRBJ1-2; unclear D gene. Germline V gene sequence: CDR1 WNHNN, CDR2 SYGVQD (reference sequence). The CDR3 totals 13 residues. V was shortened by 0 bases and J by 0 bases, with 2 bases between the two germline ends.